This T cell receptor (beta chain) appears in the sequencing data of a study of T cell responses to AZD1222 COVID-19 vaccine. Study overall: Whether given at about 4 or about 12 weeks, second doses were pooled.

Germline CDR1 and CDR2: SNHLY and FYNNEI. The CDR3 extends over 13 amino acids. The V segment lost 11 bases and the J segment 2 bases; nucleotides outside the gene matches: 4. Some clones are missing from TCRdb's copy, which holds only in-frame ones; the method was immunoSEQ multiplex PCR. The table has about 120,000 clones, approximately 88% seen once. A word on this clone: Its antigen is unidentified.

Study-wide results and caveats: Unmutated variant regions are reportedly the target of nearly half of TCRs that are spike-specific. Increases in Spike-specific TCR breadth and depth were seen after two AZD1222 doses. A mostly white British donor set with more females was recruited, and clonal diversity was possibly underestimated.

The sample was peripheral blood, taken on day 0 of AZD1222 vaccination. The V and J genes are TRBV2 and TRBJ1-5; TRBD1 matches 9 bases. The TCR sequence derives from an adult in good health. The CDR3 loop is CAVTGGRNQPQHF. The CDR3 DNA sequence: TGTGCCGTGACAGGGGGACGCAATCAGCCCCAGCATTTT.